The 16 T cell receptor beta chains given below trace back to one sample, sequenced in a study of blood T cell repertoires in COVID-19. The repertoire was sequenced with immunoSEQ multiplex PCR; TCRdb's copy has only in-frame clones and lacks some. The sample consists of 300,000 to 400,000 clones, around 87% of them appearing once. Sequencing was carried out using PBMCs or T cells enriched from blood (not recorded which). These receptors all stem from a young woman with acute COVID-19.

This chain connects TRBV5-1 to TRBJ2-1; D might be TRBD2 (5 bases). Trimming took 1 base from V and 9 from J, leaving 8 bases between them. From germline, CDR1 is SGHRS and CDR2 YFSETQ. The CDR3 length is 12 residues. DNA of the CDR3: TGCGCCAGCAGCTTGAATGGAGGTGAGCAGTTCTTC. It codes for CASSLNGGEQFF. The complete variable domain, with remaining parts taken from reference TRBV5-1 and TRBJ2-1, reads KAGVTQTPRYLIKTRGQQVTLSCSPISGHRSVSWYQQTPGQGLQFLFEYFSETQRNKGNFPGRFSGRQFSNSRSEMNVSTLELGDSALYLCASSLNGGEQFFGPGTRLTVL.

Concerning this clone itself: The junction differs from germline at one of its ends, possibly a read error. In nucleotides, the CDR3 is TGTGCAAGTATCACCGGGGCAGGGAGGGACTATGGCTACACCTTC. It translates to CASITGAGRDYGYTF. This chain uses TRBV19 with TRBJ1-2, with TRBD1 as a possible D gene (5 bases). Germline lookup yields CDR1 LNHDA and CDR2 SQIVND (reference sequence). This CDR3 has 15 residues.

The genes are TRBV9 and TRBJ2-1; D is perhaps TRBD1 (5 bases). V was trimmed by 5 bases and J by 0 bases, leaving 9 bases between them. The CDR3 is 14 amino acids. CDR1 is SGDLS and CDR2 is YYNGEE in the germline V gene. In DNA form, the CDR3 reads TGTGCCAGCAGTCAGGGTAGCTCCTACAATGAGCAGTTCTTC. Encoded protein: CASSQGSSYNEQFF.

The chain links TRBV10-3 to TRBJ1-6; TRBD1 matches at 7 bases. From germline, CDR1 is ENHRY and CDR2 SYGVKD. The trim removed 2 bases at V and 9 bases at J, leaving 10 bases unmatched. The CDR3 covers 16 residues. The CDR3 nucleotides are TGTGCCATCAGTGAGAGGGAGGAGGGGGCTGGTTCACCCCTCCACTTT. The encoded protein is CAISEREEGAGSPLHF.

V usage is TRBV7-9 and J usage is TRBJ2-5, with TRBD1 matching over 8 bases. Trimming cost V 2 bases and J 5 bases; bases outside gene matches: 4. Germline CDR1 reads SEHNR; CDR2 reads FQNEAQ (reference sequence). The CDR3 consists of 14 residues. CDR3 protein: CASSLSQGAETQYF. CDR3 DNA: TGTGCCAGCAGCTTATCCCAGGGGGCGGAGACCCAGTACTTC.

J is TRBJ2-3 and V is TRBV15; possible D gene TRBD2, 5 bases. The germline V gene encodes CDR1 LNHNV and CDR2 YYDKDF (reference sequence). Trimming removed 1 base from V and 4 bases from J, with 18 bases in between. This CDR3 region has 17 residues. The CDR3 here is CATSRAFEGTGSDTQYF. In DNA, the CDR3 is TGTGCCACCAGCAGAGCATTCGAGGGAACGGGATCAGATACGCAGTATTTT.

The V and J genes are TRBV12-5 and TRBJ2-2; D possibly corresponds to TRBD1 (6 bases). V dropped 6 bases and J dropped 7 bases, with 15 bases sitting between them. Germline V CDR1 and CDR2: LGHNT, FRNRAP. The CDR3 consists of 14 residues. CDR3: CASGPGVRGGELFF. The DNA of the CDR3 is TGTGCTAGTGGCCCAGGGGTCAGGGGCGGGGAGCTGTTTTTT. Complete variable domain (other parts from reference TRBV12-5 and TRBJ2-2): DARVTQTPRHKVTEMGQEVTMRCQPILGHNTVFWYRQTMMQGLELLAYFRNRAPLDDSGMPKDRFSAEMPDATLATLKIQPSEPRDSAVYFCASGPGVRGGELFFGEGSRLTVL.

With respect to this clone: At one end, the junction sequence differs from germline, possibly due to a read error. The chain recombines TRBV9 with TRBJ2-3; a weak D match, TRBD1 (5 bases). The CDR3 is 15 amino acids. CDR1 and CDR2 (germline): SGDLS, YYNGEE. CDR3 protein: CASSVEGASTDTQYF. The CDR3 nucleotides read TGTGCCAGCAGTGTAGAAGGGGCCTCGACAGATACGCAGTATTTT.

The chain recombines TRBV5-1 with TRBJ1-2; TRBD1 matches 9 bases. V dropped 0 bases and J dropped 9; count of bases not matched to a gene: 9. The germline V gene has CDR1 SGHRS and CDR2 YFSETQ. CDR3 length: 15 residues. CDR3 DNA sequence: TGCGCCAGCAGCTTGGCCGACAGGGGGGCTGGAAGCTACACCTTC. It specifies CASSLADRGAGSYTF.

In DNA, the CDR3 is TGTGCCAGCAGCCCCGGAGGCAGGGGGAACACCGGGGAGCTGTTTTTT. Amino acids: CASSPGGRGNTGELFF. The genes are TRBV5-6 and TRBJ2-2, with D perhaps matching TRBD1 (6 bases). Germline assignment: CDR1 SGHDT and CDR2 YYEEEE. This CDR3 contains 16 residues. V lost 4 bases and J lost 1, with 14 bases in between.

The CDR3 coding sequence is TGCAGCGTTGCTCCGGGACTAGCGGAGGAGCAGTACTTC. Residues: CSVAPGLAEEQYF. The chain has TRBV29-1 and TRBJ2-7; 11 positions match TRBD2. The CDR3 consists of 13 residues. Germline V lookup: CDR1 SQVTM, CDR2 ANQGSEA. The J segment lost 7 bases and the V segment lost 4 bases, leaving 6 bases of the junction unmatched.

In this sample, this clone turned up a few times. CDR3 residues: CASSNRGAEAFF. The DNA for the CDR3 is TGTGCCAGCAGCAATCGCGGGGCAGAAGCTTTCTTT. This chain joins TRBV27 and TRBJ1-1; D is possibly TRBD1 (5 bases). From germline, CDR1 is MNHEY and CDR2 SMNVEV (reference sequence). The ends were cut back, 6 bases at V and 8 bases at J, with 13 bases in the middle. This CDR3 spans 12 amino acids.

The rearrangement uses TRBV12-3 or TRBV12-4 and TRBJ1-1; no reliable D call. V lost 1 base, J lost 8 bases, and 5 bases lay in between. This CDR3 spans 11 amino acids. CDR3 sequence: CASSLGREAFF. CDR3 nucleotide sequence: TGTGCCAGCAGTTTAGGCAGGGAAGCTTTCTTT.

The chain uses TRBV10-3 and TRBJ1-5, with 8 bases that match TRBD1. CDR1 ENHRY and CDR2 SYGVKD come from the germline V gene. The CDR3 is 15 amino acids. The V and J ends lost 2 bases and 6 bases, in that order; junction bases with no gene match: 6. CDR3 nucleotide sequence: TGTGCCATCAGTGAGGCAGGACAGGGTAGTCAGCCCCAGCATTTT. Translation gives CAISEAGQGSQPQHF.

Only a few counts were recorded for this clone. The rearrangement uses TRBV11-3 and TRBJ2-2, with 9 bases fitting TRBD1. CDR1 is SGHNT, CDR2 YENEEA, per germline. The CDR3 is made up of 17 amino acids. The V segment lost 5 bases and the J segment 6 bases; nucleotides outside the gene matches: 13. The CDR3 region is CASSPGAGTGYAGELFF. CDR3 sequence (DNA): TGTGCCAGCAGCCCAGGAGCCGGGACAGGGTATGCCGGGGAGCTGTTTTTT.

This chain uses TRBV5-8 with TRBJ2-1; 7 positions agree with TRBD2. Germline V gives CDR1 SGHTS, CDR2 YDEGEE. This CDR3 is built from 14 residues. Germline trimming cut 4 bases from V and 8 bases from J; bases unmatched to any gene: 9. In DNA, the CDR3 is TGTGCCAGCAGCCGTGGACTGGGGGGGTATGAGCAGTTCTTC. Translation gives CASSRGLGGYEQFF.